One sample yielded the 22 T cell receptor beta chains listed below, sequenced in a study of molecular identifiers for immune sequencing clone quantification. TCRdb called the PCR reads again in MiXCR, with one record for every CDR3 protein. The sample consists of fewer than 75,000 distinct CDR3 sequences, less than 20% of them appearing once. The source material was naive CD8+ T cells from blood, with Jurkat cell RNA spiked in. Subset described: FACS-sorted CD8+CD4-CCR7+CD45RA+ naive T cells. The origin of the receptors is a human donor in good health. Some libraries in this study had Jurkat cell RNA spiked in.

This clonotype was detected ten times or more. The chain links TRBV6-4 to TRBJ2-7; TRBD2 aligns across 10 bases. The germline CDR1 and CDR2 sequences are MRHNA and SNTAGT. This CDR3 has 15 residues. V trimming: 6 bases; J trimming: 4 bases; junction bases outside the gene matches: 9. The CDR3 here is CASRRSGRAFYEQYF. CDR3 nucleotide sequence: TGTGCCAGCAGGAGAAGCGGGAGGGCCTTTTACGAGCAGTACTTC.

This clonotype is a singleton in its sample. At one of its ends the junction is not consistent with the germline gene, which may arise from a read error. The rearrangement joins TRBV7-9 to TRBJ2-3; perhaps TRBD2 as D (6 bases). CDR3 length: 18 residues. Per germline, CDR1 SEHNR and CDR2 FQNEAQ (reference sequence). The chain's CDR3 is CAGSPGTARTLSTDTRYF. The CDR3 region has the DNA TGTGCCGGCAGCCCTGGGACTGCGAGAACCCTTAGCACAGATACGCGGTATTTT.

This clonotype was recorded at least ten times. The CDR3 sequence is CASVPEAWGQETQYF. As DNA, the CDR3 is TGTGCCAGCGTCCCGGAAGCCTGGGGCCAAGAGACCCAGTACTTC. The V call is TRBV7-9, the J call TRBJ2-5, with D uncertain. The CDR3 runs to 15 residues. Germline values: CDR1 SEHNR, CDR2 FQNEAQ (reference sequence). Trimming pared 8 bases from V and 1 base from J, leaving 17 bases between.

V gene TRBV6-5 combines with J gene TRBJ2-7; 10 positions agree with TRBD1. This CDR3 contains 15 residues. Trimming at V came to 3 bases and at J to 3 bases, leaving 5 bases not matched to a gene. Germline values: CDR1 MNHEY, CDR2 SVGAGI. The CDR3 DNA sequence: TGTGCCAGCAGTTATGGGACAGGGGACCTCTACGAGCAGTACTTC. It is translated as CASSYGTGDLYEQYF.

This clonotype showed up many times. The rearrangement links TRBV4-3 to TRBJ2-1, with D unresolved. Per germline, CDR1 LGHNA and CDR2 YSLEER. Trimming took 0 bases from V and 0 from J, leaving 6 bases between them. The CDR3 runs 15 residues. Here the CDR3 reads CASSQELLSYNEQFF. The CDR3 DNA reads as TGCGCCAGCAGCCAAGAGCTACTCTCCTACAATGAGCAGTTCTTC.

Comment on this clonotype: A read error may be the cause here, since a much bigger clone is one base away. The chain links TRBV5-6 to TRBJ1-5; the match to TRBD1 covers 7 bases. The CDR3 length is 15 residues. The germline gives CDR1 SGHDT, CDR2 YYEEEE. The CDR3 is CASSLKDRNNQPQRF. The CDR3 DNA follows: TGTGCCAGCAGCTTGAAGGACAGGAACAATCAGCCCCAGCGTTTT.

This clonotype turned up a few times. A much more abundant neighbour one base away suggests this may be a read error. The rearrangement joins TRBV3-1 to TRBJ2-7; TRBD1 matches at 10 bases. The CDR3 runs 16 residues. CDR1 is LGHDT and CDR2 is YNNKEL in the germline V gene (reference sequence). The CDR3 reads CASSQPTGGPTYGQYF. CDR3 bases: TGTGCCAGCAGCCAGCCGACAGGGGGCCCGACCTACGGGCAGTACTTC.

By share, this clonotype ranks as medium-sized. This chain links TRBV7-9 with TRBJ2-6; D gene uncertain. CDR1 and CDR2 from the germline V gene are SEHNR and FQNEAQ (reference sequence). The V end was cut by 0 bases, the J end by 0 bases, with 9 bases between. This CDR3 contains 17 residues. DNA of the CDR3: TGTGCCAGCAGCTTAGCGGGAACGGTCTCTGGGGCCAACGTCCTGACTTTC. Translated: CASSLAGTVSGANVLTF.

The rearrangement uses TRBV19 and TRBJ2-1; 7 bases are a match to TRBD2. CDR1 and CDR2 from the germline V gene are LNHDA and SQIVND (reference sequence). The V and J ends lost 5 bases and 0 bases, in that order; junction bases with no gene match: 4. The CDR3 loop spans 15 amino acids. This CDR3 is CASSVSGNSYNEQFF. The CDR3 coding sequence is TGTGCCAGTAGTGTCAGCGGGAACTCCTACAATGAGCAGTTCTTC.

This clonotype was observed many times. The CDR3 DNA is TGTGCCAGCAGTTTCTGGGGGCGAGAAAAACTGTTTTTT. Its protein is CASSFWGREKLFF. V is TRBV27 and J is TRBJ1-4; the D gene is possibly TRBD1 (6 bases). Germline V lookup: CDR1 MNHEY, CDR2 SMNVEV (reference sequence). CDR3 length equals 13 residues. V lost 3 bases to trimming and J lost 8 bases, with 10 bases between them.

As regards this clonotype: A much bigger clone sits one base away, suggesting this may be a read error. Here the CDR3 reads CASSSRGHRYEKPFF. The CDR3 region has the DNA TGTGCCAGCAGCTCTAGGGGACACCGGTATGAAAAACCGTTTTTT. The chain uses TRBV7-9 and TRBJ1-4, with D perhaps matching TRBD1 (6 bases). Germline V gives CDR1 SEHNR, CDR2 FQNEAQ (reference sequence). CDR3 length: 15 residues.

This clonotype was seen many times. This chain links TRBV12-3 or TRBV12-4 with TRBJ2-7; the D is unclear. V shed 5 bases and J shed 5 bases, with 13 bases lying between them. The CDR3 extends over 13 amino acids. The CDR3 bases are TGTGCCAGCAGTGACGGATTGACCGACGAGCAGTACTTC. This gives the protein CASSDGLTDEQYF.

To note about this clonotype: This sequence may be a read error, since a much larger clone differs from it by one base. The rearrangement joins TRBV14 to TRBJ2-7, with TRBD1 identical over 8 bases. V lost 8 bases and J lost 3; bases outside the gene matches: 12. From germline, CDR1 is SGHDN and CDR2 FVKESK. There are 15 residues in the CDR3. CDR3 loop: CASGPRDRIFYEQYF. The CDR3 DNA reads TGTGCCAGCGGCCCCCGGGACAGGATCTTCTACGAGCAGTACTTC. Looking up the rest from reference TRBV14 and TRBJ2-7 gives the full variable domain: EAGVTQFPSHSVIEKGQTVTLRCDPISGHDNLYWYRRVMGKEIKFLLHFVKESKQDESGMPNNRFLAERTGGTYSTLKVQPAELEDSGVYFCASGPRDRIFYEQYFGPGTRLTVT.

This clonotype was counted only a few times. One base away lies a much larger clone, so this may be a sequencing read error. The chain links TRBV20-1 to TRBJ2-4; 7 bases map to TRBD1. This CDR3 is built from 15 residues. The germline CDR1 and CDR2 sequences are DFQATT and SNEGSKA (reference sequence). CDR3 DNA sequence: TGCAGTGCTAAAAGGGGACAGCTAGCCAAAAACACTCAGTACTTC. Amino acids: CSAKRGQLAKNTQYF.

Details on this clonotype: Possible read error: a much larger clone is one base away. The genes are TRBV6-1 and TRBJ2-1, with D unclear. There are 15 residues in the CDR3. Germline V gene lookup returns CDR1 MNHNS and CDR2 SASEGT. The DNA for the CDR3 is TGTGCCAGCACCGATAGTTGGCTAGTGGGGAATGTGCAGTTCTTC. Translating gives CASTDSWLVGNVQFF.

This clonotype has ten or more counts. CDR3 region: CASTDPDGQGLWNTGELFF. In DNA, the CDR3 is TGTGCCAGCACCGATCCCGATGGACAGGGCCTTTGGAACACCGGGGAGCTGTTTTTT. The gene calls are TRBV12-3 or TRBV12-4 and TRBJ2-2; TRBD1 aligns across 8 bases. J gave up 1 base and V 7 bases, and 17 bases lay outside the gene matches. There are 19 residues in the CDR3.

Concerning this clonotype itself: One junction end does not reproduce the germline sequence, and a read error may be involved. The chain recombines TRBV5-3 with TRBJ1-1; D gene ambiguous. TRBV5-3 counts as an open reading frame of uncertain function. This CDR3 spans 13 amino acids. The CDR3 region is CASSSTLNTEAFF. Here the CDR3 DNA reads TGTGCCAGCAGCTCGACGCTTAACACTGAAGCTTTCTTT.

A word on this clonotype: A much larger clone differs from this one at a single base, so this may be a read error. The V and J genes are TRBV7-9 and TRBJ2-7; D perhaps matches TRBD2 (5 bases). This CDR3 has 15 residues. The germline V gene encodes CDR1 SEHNR and CDR2 FQNEAQ (reference sequence). In nucleotides, the CDR3 is TGTGCCAGCAGCTTAGGAGCGGCCAGCTCCTACGAGCAGCACTTC. It translates to CASSLGAASSYEQHF.

This clonotype was detected ten times or more. CDR3 nucleotide sequence: TGTGCCAGCAGTTACGGGCAGGGAGGACAGCCCCAGCATTTT. It encodes CASSYGQGGQPQHF. V gene TRBV6-6 combines with J gene TRBJ1-5; tentative D call: TRBD1 (5 bases). V was shortened by 2 bases and J by 7 bases, with 12 bases between the two germline ends. The CDR3 has 14 amino acids. CDR1 is MNHNY, CDR2 SVGAGI, per germline (reference sequence).

This clonotype was detected only a few times. The chain is built from TRBV6-2 or TRBV6-3 and TRBJ2-7; the D gene is possibly TRBD1 (6 bases). Trimming cost V 6 bases and J 6 bases, with 18 bases left between them. The germline V gene has CDR1 MNHEY and CDR2 SVGEGT. The length of the CDR3 is 14 residues. The CDR3 DNA reads TGTGCCAGCAGCCAGACAGGAGCGGCGGCCGAGCAGTACTTC. As protein: CASSQTGAAAEQYF.

The rearrangement links TRBV28 to TRBJ1-1; D might be TRBD1 (5 bases). Trimming stripped 6 bases from V and 5 bases from J, with 16 bases between. The germline CDR1 and CDR2 sequences are MDHEN and SYDVKM. This CDR3 comprises 14 residues. CDR3 sequence (DNA): TGTGCCAGCAGCTTTCCGGGGGGGTTGACTGAAGCTTTCTTT. This codes for CASSFPGGLTEAFF.

This clonotype showed up many times. The chain links TRBV19 to TRBJ1-2, with D perhaps TRBD1 (5 bases). Trimming left V 6 bases short and J 5 bases short, with 13 bases between. CDR1 and CDR2 (germline): LNHDA, SQIVND (reference sequence). The CDR3 contains 13 residues. The CDR3 spells CASSPGTAYGYTF. CDR3 in DNA: TGTGCCAGTAGCCCCGGGACGGCATATGGCTACACCTTC.